Listed here is a single T cell receptor (beta chain). Its specificity is not known. The data derive from a study of immune evolution from preneoplasia to lung adenocarcinoma. Findings of the study overall: Top clone frequencies peaked in normal lung, apparently declining through invasive adenocarcinoma.

Method: immunoSEQ multiplex PCR; TCRdb's copy keeps in-frame clones and lacks some. The sample lists 35,000 to 40,000 clones, roughly four fifths seen once, with roughly 6.1% in the top ten. The CDR3 loop spans 13 amino acids. CDR1 and CDR2 (germline): SGHTA, FQGNSA. With 6 bases removed from V and 4 bases from J, the gap between germline ends came to 10 bases. This sequence originates from a person aged 55 to 75 with lung adenocarcinoma. V gene TRBV7-2 combines with J gene TRBJ1-3, with D perhaps matching TRBD1 (6 bases). Input material: FFPE invasive lung adenocarcinoma tissue. The CDR3 DNA follows: TGTGCCAGCAGGGCAGGACAGGGAAACACCATATATTTT. Translating it yields CASRAGQGNTIYF.